This T cell receptor (beta chain) was captured in a study of T cells after yellow fever vaccination. Germline V gene data show CDR1 as SQVTM and CDR2 as ANQGSEA. The CDR3 consists of 12 residues. TCRdb reprocessed the 5' RACE reads via MiXCR and lists one record per CDR3 protein. The sample carries a few hundred thousand distinct CDR3 sequences, roughly 4% recorded once. Study-wide results and caveats: Booster sampling recovered most clones from primary vaccination (around 96% CD4, over 75% CD8). Researchers report a weaker secondary response that nonetheless peaked faster, day 5 versus 15. FACS-sorted repertoires could contain abundant clonotypes contaminating from the bulk population. Among all clonotypes, a small share was observed in both CD4 and CD8 compartments.

This clonotype was recorded many times. What it binds is unknown. Relative to the germline gene, one junction end is altered; a read error may explain this. Sequencing used PBMCs, obtained 5 days after the yellow fever booster vaccination. The gene calls are TRBV29-1 and TRBJ2-1, with 10 bases identical to TRBD2. This clonotype originated in a man between 18 and 29 years old who received the YFV17D yellow fever vaccine. The CDR3 is CSVVLTSGAFVF. The CDR3 DNA follows: TGCAGCGTTGTCCTAACTAGCGGGGCCTTCGTCTTC.